This entry lists 4 T cell receptor beta chains sequenced from one sample in a study of beta chain features in type 1 diabetes. Whole-study findings and limits: Moderately but significantly shorter TCRB CDR3s were found in Type 1 diabetes patients in all four CD4+ subsets.

These TCRs' antigens remain unknown. All of the isolated RNA was reverse transcribed, so expressed TCRB transcripts were sequenced. Sequenced by immunoSEQ multiplex PCR; TCRdb stores in-frame clones only, minus some. The sample lists 250,000 to 300,000 clones, around 24% occurring once. The sequencing input was naive CD4+ T cells from blood. The receptors originated from a woman aged 30 to 39 with type 1 diabetes.

V gene TRBV5-1 combines with J gene TRBJ2-7, with TRBD1 matching 7 bases. V lost 4 bases, J lost 2 bases, and 6 bases stayed unmatched. CDR3 length equals 14 residues. The V gene's germline CDR1 is SGHRS and CDR2 YFSETQ. The CDR3 DNA reads as TGCGCCAGCAGCCTAGGACAGGTTCCCTACGAGCAGTACTTC. It yields the protein CASSLGQVPYEQYF.

This clone was detected only a few times. The rearrangement links TRBV7-2 to TRBJ2-2, with 9 bases lining up with TRBD2. The CDR3 is made up of 15 amino acids. CDR1 is SGHTA, CDR2 FQGNSA, per germline. V was clipped by 6 bases and J by 3 bases; unmatched bases: 5. The CDR3 loop is CASRQIAGDTGELFF. CDR3 in DNA: TGTGCCAGCAGACAGATAGCGGGAGACACCGGGGAGCTGTTTTTT. Full variable domain (remainder filled in from reference TRBV7-2 and TRBJ2-2): GAGVSQSPSNKVTEKGKDVELRCDPISGHTALYWYRQSLGQGLEFLIYFQGNSAPDKSGLPSDRFSAERTGGSVSTLTIQRTQQEDSAVYLCASRQIAGDTGELFFGEGSRLTVL.

This rearrangement joins TRBV4-1 to TRBJ2-7, with D possibly matching TRBD2 (6 bases). The CDR3 consists of 18 residues. V lost 0 bases and J lost 1, with 19 bases in between. Germline V gene data show CDR1 as MGHRA and CDR2 as YSYEKL. As DNA, the CDR3 is TGCGCCAGCAGCCAAGATCGGGGGACCGCACTTCTTTCCTACGAGCAGTACTTC. Translated, it gives CASSQDRGTALLSYEQYF.

The table lists this clone with a few counts. The chain joins TRBV13 to TRBJ1-1; TRBD1 might be the D (5 bases). The V end lost 4 bases, the J end lost 2 bases, and 17 bases lay between the germline ends. CDR1 is PRHDT, CDR2 FYEKMQ, per germline (reference sequence). The CDR3 has 16 amino acids. The DNA of the CDR3 is TGTGCCAGCAGCTCGCGGGGGGTCTCGGGTAACACTGAAGCTTTCTTT. Encoded protein: CASSSRGVSGNTEAFF.